This T cell receptor (beta chain) was documented in a study of patients and donors after allogeneic stem cell transplantation. There are 14 residues in the CDR3. CDR1 and CDR2 from the germline V gene are SQVTM and ANQGSEA. Trimming took 2 bases from V and 3 from J, leaving 11 bases between them. TCRdb re-analysed the RT-PCR reads in MiXCR, keeping a single row per CDR3 protein. The sample lists some 880,000 distinct CDR3 sequences; about 20% were seen once. What was sequenced was blood, either unsorted or a sorted T cell fraction (not recorded which). This TCR came from a human donor who was either an allogeneic HSCT recipient or a stem cell or donor lymphocyte infusion donor (not recorded which). It is not recorded whose cells these are; they may come from a transplant donor. This sequence joins TRBV29-1 and TRBJ1-3; possible D gene TRBD1, 6 bases. CDR3 loop: CSVETGTFGNTIYF. CDR3 bases: TGCAGCGTTGAAACAGGGACATTTGGAAACACCATATATTTT.